The present TCR beta chain was sequenced within a study of cytomegalovirus exposure and HLA in healthy donors. Study-level background: Unique TCR beta sequences numbering some 120 million came from approximately 180 million T cells in an earlier analysis.

A word on this clone: Antigen specificity is unknown.

Study-level results: Across donors, most TCRs were seen rarely, yet some public ones were widespread. The authors confirmed in vitro that three CMV-associated chains were specific for CMV antigens.

The J segment lost 5 bases and the V segment lost 9 bases, leaving 14 bases of the junction unmatched. Germline CDR1 and CDR2: SEHNR and FQNEAQ (reference sequence). CDR3 length: 15 residues. This PCR relied on a set of 60 Vbeta primers and 13 Jbeta primers. Generated by immunoSEQ multiplex PCR, the TCRdb table keeps only in-frame clones and is missing some. The data hold about 180,000 clones, with about 80% observed a single time. The chain combines TRBV7-9 with TRBJ2-5; 8 bases map to TRBD2. Sequenced: PBMCs. This sequence was found in a woman under 40 in good health and CMV-seropositive. CDR3 DNA: TGTGCCAGTAACCCCACGGGGGGGGCTGGGGAGACCCAGTACTTC. It translates to CASNPTGGAGETQYF.